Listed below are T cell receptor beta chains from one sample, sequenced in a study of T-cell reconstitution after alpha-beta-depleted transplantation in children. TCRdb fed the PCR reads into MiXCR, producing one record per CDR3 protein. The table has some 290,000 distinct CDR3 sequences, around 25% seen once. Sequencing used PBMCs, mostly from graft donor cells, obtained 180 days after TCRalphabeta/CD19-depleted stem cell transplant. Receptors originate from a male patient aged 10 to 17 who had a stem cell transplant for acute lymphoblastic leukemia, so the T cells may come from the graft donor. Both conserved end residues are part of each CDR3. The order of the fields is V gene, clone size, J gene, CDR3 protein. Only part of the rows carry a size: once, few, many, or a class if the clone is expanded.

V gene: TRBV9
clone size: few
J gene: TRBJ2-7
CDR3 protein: CASSKGQGTSYEQYF

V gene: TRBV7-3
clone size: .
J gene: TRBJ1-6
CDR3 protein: CASSLAGRSNSPLHF

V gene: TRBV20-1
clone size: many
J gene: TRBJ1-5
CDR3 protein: CSVRQGAQPQHF

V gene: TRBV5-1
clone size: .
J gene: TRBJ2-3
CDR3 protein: CASSLERVDTDTQYF

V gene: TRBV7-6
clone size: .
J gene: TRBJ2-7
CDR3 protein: CASSLGEILYEQYF

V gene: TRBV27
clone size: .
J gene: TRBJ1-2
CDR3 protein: CASSLGGVPDYGYTF

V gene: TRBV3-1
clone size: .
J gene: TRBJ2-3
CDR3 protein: CASSQEAGGLTDTQYF

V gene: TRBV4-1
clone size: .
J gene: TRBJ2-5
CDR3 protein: CASSQGYRGQETQYF

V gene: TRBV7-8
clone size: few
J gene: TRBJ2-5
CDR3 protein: CASGPRVMGGKTQYF

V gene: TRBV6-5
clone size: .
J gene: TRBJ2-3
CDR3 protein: CASSYGLSRGWTTDTQYF

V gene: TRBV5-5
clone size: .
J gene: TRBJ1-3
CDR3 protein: CASSSPGQLYSGNTIYF

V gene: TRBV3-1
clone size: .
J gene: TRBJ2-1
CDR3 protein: CASSPGQYNEQFF

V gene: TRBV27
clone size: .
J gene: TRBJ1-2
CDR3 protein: CASSFVGFYGYTF

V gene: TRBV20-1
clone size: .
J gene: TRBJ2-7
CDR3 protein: CSATQLAGVSYEQYF

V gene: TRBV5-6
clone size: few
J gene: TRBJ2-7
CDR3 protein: CASSSGLAGTNDPYEQYF

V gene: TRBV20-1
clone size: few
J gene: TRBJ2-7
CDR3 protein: CSASKVSGNYEQYF

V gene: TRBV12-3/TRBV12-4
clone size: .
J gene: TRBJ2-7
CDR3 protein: CASSFPIYEQYF

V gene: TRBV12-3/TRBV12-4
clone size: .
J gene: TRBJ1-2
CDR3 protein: CASSLAMQGEYGYTF

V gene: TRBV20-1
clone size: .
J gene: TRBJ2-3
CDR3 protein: CSARDFRGASTDTQYF

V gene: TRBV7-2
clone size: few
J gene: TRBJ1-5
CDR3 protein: CASSPGQPSNQPQHF

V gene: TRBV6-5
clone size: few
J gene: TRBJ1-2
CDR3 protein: CASSYLSAAQIYGYTF

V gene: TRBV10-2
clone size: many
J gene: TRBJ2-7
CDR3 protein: CASRLTADYEQYF

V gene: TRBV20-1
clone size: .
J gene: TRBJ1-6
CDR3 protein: CSAPRRGFNSPLHF

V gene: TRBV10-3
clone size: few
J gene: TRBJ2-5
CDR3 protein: CAISGRSQETQYF

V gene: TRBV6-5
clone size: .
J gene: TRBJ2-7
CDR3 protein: CASSYDRGVAYEQYF

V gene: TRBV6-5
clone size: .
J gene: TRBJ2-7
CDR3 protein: CASSYSREILGEQYF

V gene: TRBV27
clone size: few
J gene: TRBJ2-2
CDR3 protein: CASSSRLAWGGELFF

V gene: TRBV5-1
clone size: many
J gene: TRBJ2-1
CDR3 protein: CASSRVGHNEQFF

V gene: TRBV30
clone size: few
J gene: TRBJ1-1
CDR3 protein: CAWSVSPRTTAFF

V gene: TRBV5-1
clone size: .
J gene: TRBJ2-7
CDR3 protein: CASQATGAYEQYF